The 13 T cell receptor beta chains below come from one sample, sequenced in a study of cytomegalovirus exposure and HLA in healthy donors. Clones were sequenced by immunoSEQ multiplex PCR, and TCRdb holds only the in-frame ones, with some missing. The profile shows about 70,000 clones, over 85% of them singletons. Specimen: PBMCs. These receptor sequences come from a man younger than 35 in good health and CMV-seropositive.

This rearrangement joins TRBV19 to TRBJ2-3; D not certain. The CDR3 length is 13 residues. CDR1 is LNHDA and CDR2 is SQIVND in the germline V gene (reference sequence). Trimming removed 11 bases at V and 6 bases at J, with 18 bases between. CDR3 in DNA: TGTGCCTCTCGAGGAGTCCCCACGGATACGCAGTATTTT. This codes for CASRGVPTDTQYF.

This chain uses TRBV29-1 with TRBJ2-2, with no clear D. The CDR3 is 11 amino acids. CDR1 is SQVTM, CDR2 ANQGSEA, per germline. Trimming pared 6 bases from V and 2 bases from J, leaving 4 bases between. The CDR3 region has the DNA TGCAGCGTAGCTAACACCGGGGAGCTGTTTTTT. It specifies CSVANTGELFF.

The gene calls are TRBV10-3 and TRBJ2-5, with 12 bases aligning to TRBD2. V gave up 3 bases and J gave up 5 bases; unmatched junction bases: 4. This CDR3 spans 15 amino acids. From germline, CDR1 is ENHRY and CDR2 SYGVKD. Here the CDR3 DNA reads TGTGCCATCAGTGAACTAGCGGGAGGTGCGGAGACCCAGTACTTC. Protein sequence: CAISELAGGAETQYF.

The rearrangement links TRBV27 to TRBJ2-5; 11 nucleotides line up with TRBD2. The CDR3 is 15 residues long. Trimming at V came to 5 bases and at J to 12 bases, leaving 14 bases not matched to a gene. Germline CDR1 reads MNHEY; CDR2 reads SMNVEV (reference sequence). The DNA for the CDR3 is TGTGCCAGCAGTAAGACTAGCGGGACGAGATATATTAAGTACTTC. Translating it yields CASSKTSGTRYIKYF.

The rearrangement joins TRBV28 to TRBJ1-5; TRBD1 matches at 8 bases. V lost 3 bases, J lost 5 bases, and 9 bases stayed unmatched. From germline, CDR1 is MDHEN and CDR2 SYDVKM. The CDR3 spans 16 residues. CDR3 in DNA: TGTGCCAGCAGTTTCACTAGGACAGGGTCCCATCAGCCCCAGCATTTT. Its protein product is CASSFTRTGSHQPQHF.

The chain recombines TRBV15 with TRBJ2-1; 10 bases map to TRBD2. CDR3 size: 16 residues. V gave up 2 bases and J gave up 6 bases; unmatched junction bases: 7. Germline values: CDR1 LNHNV, CDR2 YYDKDF (reference sequence). The CDR3 is CATSRFGTSASNEQFF. CDR3 bases: TGTGCCACCAGCAGATTCGGGACTAGCGCCTCCAATGAGCAGTTCTTC.

This clone has a handful of counts. The rearrangement links TRBV5-8 to TRBJ1-4; 7 bases match TRBD1. The germline V gene encodes CDR1 SGHTS and CDR2 YDEGEE. The CDR3 consists of 11 residues. The V and J ends lost 5 bases and 11 bases, in that order; junction bases with no gene match: 3. The CDR3 sequence: CASSPGGKLFF. The CDR3 nucleotides are TGTGCCAGCAGTCCAGGGGGTAAACTGTTTTTT.

The chain carries TRBV13 and TRBJ1-1; no firm D call. Germline lookup yields CDR1 PRHDT and CDR2 FYEKMQ (reference sequence). The CDR3 consists of 16 residues. V was trimmed by 5 bases and J by 3 bases, leaving 19 bases between them. The CDR3 sequence: CASSRFRGKGDTEAFF. The CDR3 DNA sequence: TGTGCCAGCAGCCGGTTCCGGGGAAAAGGCGACACTGAAGCTTTCTTT.

The chain joins TRBV5-4 to TRBJ1-2; TRBD1 agrees at 7 bases. Germline loops: CDR1 SGHNT, CDR2 YYREEE (reference sequence). V trimming: 9 bases; J trimming: 6 bases; junction bases outside the gene matches: 11. CDR3 length: 13 amino acids. The CDR3: CAMVTGVENGYTF. CDR3 nucleotide sequence: TGTGCCATGGTAACAGGGGTGGAAAATGGCTACACCTTC. Full variable domain (outside the CDR3, taken from reference TRBV5-4 and TRBJ1-2): ETGVTQSPTHLIKTRGQQVTLRCSSQSGHNTVSWYQQALGQGPQFIFQYYREEENGRGNFPPRFSGLQFPNYSSELNVNALELDDSALYLCAMVTGVENGYTFGSGTRLTVV.

The chain combines TRBV5-1 with TRBJ2-3; 7 bases are a match to TRBD1. The V and J ends lost 7 bases and 5 bases, in that order; junction bases with no gene match: 10. This CDR3 contains 14 residues. Germline V gene lookup returns CDR1 SGHRS and CDR2 YFSETQ. The CDR3 loop is CASQPTGIEDTQYF. The CDR3 DNA sequence: TGCGCCAGCCAACCGACAGGGATCGAAGATACGCAGTATTTT.

The chain combines TRBV19 with TRBJ2-7; TRBD2 agrees at 7 bases. This CDR3 spans 13 amino acids. V shed 5 bases, J shed 4 bases, and the junction held 5 bases outside the gene matches. Germline CDR1 and CDR2: LNHDA and SQIVND (reference sequence). In DNA, the CDR3 is TGTGCCAGTAGTCCGGGAGGTATGTACGAGCAGTACTTC. Its translation is CASSPGGMYEQYF.

This rearrangement joins TRBV28 to TRBJ2-3, with 11 bases fitting TRBD2. The trim removed 2 bases at V and 3 bases at J, leaving 4 bases unmatched. Germline V gene sequence: CDR1 MDHEN, CDR2 SYDVKM. The CDR3 has 16 amino acids. CDR3 bases: TGTGCCAGCAGTTTAGAACTAGCGGGAGAGACAGATACGCAGTATTTT. It yields the protein CASSLELAGETDTQYF.

The chain is built from TRBV29-1 and TRBJ2-7, with D tentatively TRBD1 (6 bases). The CDR3 spans 12 residues. Germline CDR1 is SQVTM and CDR2 is ANQGSEA. The V gene lost 0 bases and the J gene lost 5 bases, with 8 bases spanning the gap. For the CDR3, the DNA is TGCAGCGTTGAAGACAGGGGTAACGAGCAGTACTTC. Its protein product is CSVEDRGNEQYF.